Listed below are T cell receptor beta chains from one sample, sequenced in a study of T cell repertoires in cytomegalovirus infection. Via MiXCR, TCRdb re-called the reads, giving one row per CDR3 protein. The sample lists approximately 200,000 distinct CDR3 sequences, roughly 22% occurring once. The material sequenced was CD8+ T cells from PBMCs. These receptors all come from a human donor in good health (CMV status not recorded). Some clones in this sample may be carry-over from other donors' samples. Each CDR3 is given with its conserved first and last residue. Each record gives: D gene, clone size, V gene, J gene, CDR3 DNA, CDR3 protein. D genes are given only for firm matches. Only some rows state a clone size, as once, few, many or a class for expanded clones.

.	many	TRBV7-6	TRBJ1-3	TGTGCCAGCAGCTTAGAGTTTTCAGGGTCTGGAAACACCATATATTTT	CASSLEFSGSGNTIYF
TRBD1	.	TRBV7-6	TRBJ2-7	TGTGCCAGCAGTCCCTTCCGGGACAGGACCTACGAGCAGTACTTC	CASSPFRDRTYEQYF
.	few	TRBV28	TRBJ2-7	TGTGCCAGCAGTTTCGGCGAGCAGTACTTC	CASSFGEQYF
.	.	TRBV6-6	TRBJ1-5	TGTGCCAGCAGTTACTCCGCGGATTATAGCAATCAGCCCCAGCATTTT	CASSYSADYSNQPQHF
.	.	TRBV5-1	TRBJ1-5	TGCGCCAGCAGCTTTACCAGGAGGGCTCTTGGAGGACAGCCCCAGCATTTT	CASSFTRRALGGQPQHF
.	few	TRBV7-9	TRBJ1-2	TGTGCCAGCAGCTTTCCAGGGGCTAGCTATGGCTACACCTTC	CASSFPGASYGYTF
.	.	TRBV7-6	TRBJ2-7	TGTGCCAGCAGCCAAAAACCATGGAAGCCCTACGAGCAGTACTTC	CASSQKPWKPYEQYF
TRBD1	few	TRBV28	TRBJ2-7	TGTGCCAGCAGCCGTAGGACAGGGAGTTACGAGCAGTACTTC	CASSRRTGSYEQYF
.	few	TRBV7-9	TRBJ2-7	TGTGCCAGCGTTGGCTCCTACGAGCAGTACTTC	CASVGSYEQYF
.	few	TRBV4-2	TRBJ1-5	TGTGCCAGCAGCCAATCGGAAGGGGGGGGGCCCCAGCATTTT	CASSQSEGGGPQHF
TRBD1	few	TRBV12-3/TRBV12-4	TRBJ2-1	TGTGCCAGCAGTTTAACGACAGGGGAGGCCTATGAGCAGTTCTTC	CASSLTTGEAYEQFF
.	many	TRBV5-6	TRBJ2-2	TGTGCCAGCAGCTTCCGATGGGACTCTGGCGGGGAGCTGTTTTTT	CASSFRWDSGGELFF
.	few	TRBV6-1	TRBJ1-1	TGTGCCAGCAGTTACGCCATCGGGTCAGCTGAAGCTTTCTTT	CASSYAIGSAEAFF
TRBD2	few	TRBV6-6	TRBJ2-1	TGTGCCAGCAGTTACTTTAGCGGGGGGTACAATGAGCAGTTCTTC	CASSYFSGGYNEQFF
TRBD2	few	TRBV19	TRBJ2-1	TGTGCCAGTAGTATTACTAGCGGGGGGTCCTACAATGAGCAGTTCTTC	CASSITSGGSYNEQFF
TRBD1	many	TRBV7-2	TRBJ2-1	TGTGCCAGCAGCTTAGGACAGGGCGCCCCCAATGAGCAGTTCTTC	CASSLGQGAPNEQFF
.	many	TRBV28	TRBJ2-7	TGTGCCAGCAGTTTATGGAGGACAGCGAACTCCTACGAGCAGTACTTC	CASSLWRTANSYEQYF
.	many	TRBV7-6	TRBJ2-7	TGTGCCAGCAGCTTAGCGTTTTCAGGGGTCTACGAGCAGTACTTC	CASSLAFSGVYEQYF
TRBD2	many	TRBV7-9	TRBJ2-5	TGTGCCAGCAGCCCCGGACTAGCGGGGGAACTCCAAGAGACCCAGTACTTC	CASSPGLAGELQETQYF
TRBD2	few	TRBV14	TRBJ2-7	TGTGCCAGCAGCCAGCATCTAGCGGGGGTGGACGAGCAGTACTTC	CASSQHLAGVDEQYF
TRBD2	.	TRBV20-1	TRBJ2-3	TGCAGTGCTAGGAACGCGGGGGGGCAATTCACAGATACGCAGTATTTT	CSARNAGGQFTDTQYF
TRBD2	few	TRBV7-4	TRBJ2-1	TGTGCCAGCAGCTCACATAGCGGGGGACCCTACAATGAGCAGTTCTTC	CASSSHSGGPYNEQFF
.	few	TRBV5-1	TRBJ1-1	TGCGCCAGCAGCGGAGGACAGACTGAAGCTTTCTTT	CASSGGQTEAFF
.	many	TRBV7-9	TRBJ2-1	TGTGCCAGCAGCTTAGTCAGGCGTCATGAGCAGTTCTTC	CASSLVRRHEQFF
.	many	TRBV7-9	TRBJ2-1	TGTGCCAGCAGTTCGACAGTCGACGGCTCCTACAATGAGCAGTTCTTC	CASSSTVDGSYNEQFF
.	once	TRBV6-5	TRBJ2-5	TGTGCCAGCAGCCATTCCCCCGGGCGGGGAGAGACCCAGTACTTC	CASSHSPGRGETQYF
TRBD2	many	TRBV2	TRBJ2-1	TGTGCCAGCAGTGATGTTAGCGGGGCCGTCAATGAGCAGTTCTTC	CASSDVSGAVNEQFF
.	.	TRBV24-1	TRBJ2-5	TGTGCCACCAGTGACTCTGCTTCGTGGACTCTTCAAGAGACCCAGTACTTC	CATSDSASWTLQETQYF